Presented here are 12 T cell receptor beta chains from one specimen sequenced in a study of T cell repertoires in cytomegalovirus infection. From the reads, TCRdb called clonotypes with MiXCR, one entry per CDR3 protein. The table records fewer than 700,000 distinct CDR3 sequences, around 24% of them present only once. Sequencing used CD8+ T cells from PBMCs. All receptors derive from a human donor in good health (CMV status not recorded). Some clones in this sample may be carry-over from other donors' samples.

This clonotype was seen only a few times. Here the CDR3 DNA reads TGCGCCAGCAGCTTCGGCCCTGTTCCATCGGGGACCGGGGAGCTGTTTTTT. Translating it yields CASSFGPVPSGTGELFF. The chain uses TRBV5-1 and TRBJ2-2; D perhaps matches TRBD2 (5 bases). Germline assignment: CDR1 SGHRS and CDR2 YFSETQ. The CDR3 sequence is 17 residues long. Trimming stripped 2 bases from V and 5 bases from J, with 19 bases between.

This clonotype appeared many times. The rearrangement links TRBV28 to TRBJ1-6; D is unresolved. CDR1 is MDHEN, CDR2 SYDVKM, per germline. CDR3 length equals 14 residues. With 7 bases removed from V and 6 bases from J, the gap between germline ends came to 13 bases. The CDR3 loop is CASIPVDPNSPLHF. The CDR3 DNA reads TGTGCCAGCATCCCGGTGGATCCTAATTCACCCCTCCACTTT.

This clonotype was seen more than once but under ten times. This sequence joins TRBV7-3 and TRBJ2-2; D is unclear. V gave up 3 bases and J gave up 1 base, with 6 bases separating them. The length of the CDR3 is 14 residues. Germline CDR1 is SGHTA and CDR2 is FQGTGA. CDR3 region: CASSFKLNTGELFF. In DNA form, the CDR3 reads TGTGCCAGCAGCTTTAAATTGAACACCGGGGAGCTGTTTTTT.

V usage is TRBV27 and J usage is TRBJ2-1; D gene ambiguous. Germline V gene lookup returns CDR1 MNHEY and CDR2 SMNVEV (reference sequence). CDR3 length equals 13 residues. The germline V and J ends were trimmed by 4 bases and 5 bases, with 9 bases remaining between them. CDR3 DNA sequence: TGTGCCAGCAGTTCGATAACAAACAATGAGCAGTTCTTC. Its translation is CASSSITNNEQFF.

This clonotype was observed a handful of times. The chain recombines TRBV5-1 with TRBJ2-1; D assignment may be TRBD1 or TRBD2 (5 bases each). The CDR3 spans 14 residues. Deletions cut 4 bases from V and 7 bases from J, with 15 bases between. CDR1 is SGHRS, CDR2 YFSETQ, per germline. CDR3 in amino acids: CASSTAGSGNEQFF. In DNA, the CDR3 is TGCGCCAGCAGCACAGCAGGGTCGGGGAATGAGCAGTTCTTC.

This clonotype was detected a few times. The rearrangement joins TRBV23-1 to TRBJ2-7; D is unresolved. TRBV23-1 is flagged as an ORF with uncertain function. There are 15 residues in the CDR3. V dropped 2 bases and J dropped 0 bases, with 11 bases sitting between them. The CDR3 sequence is CASSQPGQGSYEQYV. The DNA of the CDR3 is TGCGCCAGCAGTCAACCAGGTCAAGGCTCCTACGAGCAGTACGTC.

This chain joins TRBV11-2 and TRBJ1-2; D is uncertain. Trimming shortened V by 3 bases and J by 2 bases, and 10 bases separated the two germline ends. CDR3 length equals 14 residues. Germline V lookup: CDR1 SGHAT, CDR2 FQNNGV. The CDR3 reads CASSFLSGNYGYTF. The DNA of the CDR3 is TGTGCCAGCAGCTTCCTATCGGGGAACTATGGCTACACCTTC.

The chain is built from TRBV15 and TRBJ2-5; D is ambiguous. The CDR3 covers 12 residues. The ends were cut back, 0 bases at V and 6 bases at J, with 5 bases in the middle. The germline gives CDR1 LNHNV, CDR2 YYDKDF (reference sequence). CDR3 residues: CATSRDRQTQYF. Here the CDR3 DNA reads TGTGCCACCAGCAGAGACCGTCAGACCCAGTACTTC.

This clonotype showed up many times. The V and J genes are TRBV4-1 and TRBJ2-1; TRBD2 agrees at 9 bases. The CDR3 length is 15 residues. Germline V gives CDR1 MGHRA, CDR2 YSYEKL. V gave up 1 base and J gave up 2 bases; unmatched junction bases: 0. CDR3 region: CASSQGGGAYNEQFF. DNA of the CDR3: TGCGCCAGCAGCCAAGGCGGGGGGGCCTACAATGAGCAGTTCTTC.

This clonotype has just a few counts. J is TRBJ2-2 and V is TRBV6-5; 7 bases are shared with TRBD1. Trimming at V came to 5 bases and at J to 6 bases, leaving 6 bases not matched to a gene. Germline V CDR1 and CDR2: MNHEY, SVGAGI. This CDR3 has 14 amino acids. The CDR3: CASSQKTGPGELFF. The CDR3 bases are TGTGCCAGCAGTCAGAAGACAGGGCCCGGGGAGCTGTTTTTT.

The CDR3 loop reads CASSYSMVGKSSYNSPLHF. CDR3 coding DNA: TGTGCCAGCAGTTACTCGATGGTCGGCAAGAGCTCCTATAATTCACCCCTCCACTTT. V and J are TRBV6-2 or TRBV6-3 and TRBJ1-6; D unclear. Germline V lookup: CDR1 MNHEY, CDR2 SVGEGT. V lost 0 bases, J lost 0 bases, and 15 bases lay in between. The CDR3 sequence is 19 residues long.

This clonotype was counted many times. The chain recombines TRBV5-1 with TRBJ2-1; weak D call: TRBD2 (5 bases). The germline CDR1 and CDR2 sequences are SGHRS and YFSETQ. The ends were cut back, 4 bases at V and 10 bases at J, with 15 bases in the middle. The CDR3 is 13 residues long. The CDR3 sequence is CASSPSAGREQFF. CDR3 in DNA: TGCGCCAGCAGCCCGTCTGCGGGTAGGGAGCAGTTCTTC.